What follows are 30 T cell receptor beta chains derived from one specimen sequenced in a study of blood T cell repertoires in COVID-19. Some clones are missing from TCRdb's copy, which holds only in-frame ones; the method was immunoSEQ multiplex PCR. The sample comprises tens of thousands of clones, around 86% of which are singletons, and around 10% rests with the top ten. The sequencing sample was made of peripheral blood. These receptors all stem from a human donor in a cohort sampled during active COVID-19.

The V and J genes are TRBV19 and TRBJ2-4; D perhaps matches TRBD1 (6 bases). The CDR3 spans 12 residues. The ends were cut back, 3 bases at V and 12 bases at J, with 12 bases in the middle. Germline lookup yields CDR1 LNHDA and CDR2 SQIVND (reference sequence). CDR3: CASSMGARGQYF. The CDR3 coding sequence is TGTGCCAGTAGTATGGGGGCGAGGGGTCAGTACTTC.

The rearrangement joins TRBV6-4 to TRBJ1-4; D is perhaps TRBD1 (5 bases). Trimming shortened V by 7 bases and J by 11 bases, and 14 bases separated the two germline ends. CDR3 length: 12 amino acids. Germline CDR1 is MRHNA and CDR2 is SNTAGT. In DNA form, the CDR3 reads TGTGCCAGCATAGGGGAGGGGCGGAAACTGTTTTTT. Amino acid sequence: CASIGEGRKLFF.

The rearrangement joins TRBV2 to TRBJ1-1; D might be TRBD1 (6 bases). Deletions cut 6 bases from V and 5 bases from J, with 16 bases between. The CDR3 has 14 residues. Per the germline V gene, CDR1 is SNHLY and CDR2 is FYNNEI. The CDR3 spells CASRQQGKGTEAFF. The CDR3 coding sequence is TGTGCCAGCAGGCAACAGGGCAAGGGGACTGAAGCTTTCTTT. Based on the CDR3 plus reference TRBV2 and TRBJ1-1, the full variable domain is EPEVTQTPSHQVTQMGQEVILRCVPISNHLYFYWYRQILGQKVEFLVSFYNNEISEKSEIFDDQFSVERPDGSNFTLKIRSTKLEDSAMYFCASRQQGKGTEAFFGQGTRLTVV.

The V gene is TRBV6-5, the J gene TRBJ2-1, with a possible D match to TRBD1 (5 bases). The CDR3 extends over 13 amino acids. Between the trimmed V and J ends, which lost 4 bases and 8 bases, there was a span of 12 bases. From germline, CDR1 is MNHEY and CDR2 SVGAGI. CDR3 sequence: CASSSAQGYEQFF. CDR3 coding DNA: TGTGCCAGCAGTTCTGCTCAGGGCTATGAGCAGTTCTTC.

V gene TRBV3-1 (or the pseudogene TRBV3-2) combines with J gene TRBJ1-6; the D is unclear. The CDR3 is 15 residues long. Per germline, CDR1 LGHDT and CDR2 YNNKEL (reference sequence). Trimming stripped 1 base from V and 9 bases from J, with 13 bases between. For the CDR3, the DNA is TGTGCCAGCAGCCAAGCCGGCAGACCGGGTTCACCCCTCCACTTT. Its protein is CASSQAGRPGSPLHF.

The chain joins TRBV4-3 to TRBJ2-1, with D hard to call. Germline CDR1 is LGHNA and CDR2 is YSLEER. With 4 bases removed from V and 5 bases from J, the gap between germline ends came to 9 bases. The CDR3 is 13 amino acids. The CDR3 DNA reads TGCGCCAGCAGCCTGGCATCGAACAATGAGCAGTTCTTC. Its translation: CASSLASNNEQFF.

The V gene is TRBV7-2, the J gene TRBJ2-2; D uncertain. This CDR3 spans 14 amino acids. V shed 3 bases and J shed 2 bases, with 7 bases lying between them. Germline loops: CDR1 SGHTA, CDR2 FQGNSA. CDR3 coding DNA: TGTGCCAGCAGCTTTCTCGGTAACACCGGGGAGCTGTTTTTT. It yields the protein CASSFLGNTGELFF.

This clone occurred once. The chain's CDR3 is CASSESENRATDTQYF. The CDR3 DNA sequence: TGCGCCAGCAGTGAGTCGGAGAACAGGGCCACAGATACGCAGTATTTT. The chain carries TRBV10-1 and TRBJ2-3; possible D gene TRBD1, 6 bases. Trimming removed 0 bases from V and 2 bases from J, with 12 bases in between. The CDR3 length is 16 residues. Germline assignment: CDR1 WNHNN and CDR2 SYGVQD (reference sequence).

The V call is TRBV7-2, the J call TRBJ2-7, with D maybe TRBD2 (6 bases). V gave up 4 bases and J gave up 3 bases, with 16 bases separating them. CDR1 and CDR2 from the germline V gene are SGHTA and FQGNSA. This CDR3 is 15 amino acids long. The CDR3 region has the DNA TGTGCCAGCAGCTCCGGCCGCGGGGCCTACTACGAGCAGTACTTC. Residues: CASSSGRGAYYEQYF.

V is TRBV2 and J is TRBJ1-5; D might be TRBD1 (6 bases). The V and J ends lost 8 bases and 4 bases respectively, with 9 bases between them. The CDR3 runs 12 residues. Germline assignment: CDR1 SNHLY and CDR2 FYNNEI. The CDR3 bases are TGTGCCAGCGGGGGCGAAAATCAGCCCCAGCATTTT. Its protein product is CASGGENQPQHF.

The chain is built from TRBV5-6 and TRBJ1-4; no clear D. Germline V gene sequence: CDR1 SGHDT, CDR2 YYEEEE. The CDR3 sequence is 13 residues long. Trimming removed 6 bases from V and 3 bases from J, with 9 bases in between. Here the CDR3 DNA reads TGTGCCAGCACCGAGTTTGCTAATGAAAAACTGTTTTTT. Its protein product is CASTEFANEKLFF.

The J gene is TRBJ1-1, the V gene TRBV10-3; 8 bases fit TRBD1. Germline assignment: CDR1 ENHRY and CDR2 SYGVKD. Unmatched junction bases numbered 3, after V lost 6 bases and J lost 0 bases. CDR3 length equals 14 residues. CDR3 DNA: TGTGCCATCAGACCACAGGGGGTGAACACTGAAGCTTTCTTT. It yields the protein CAIRPQGVNTEAFF.

J is TRBJ2-6 and V is TRBV14; D not resolved. There are 15 residues in the CDR3. V lost 2 bases and J lost 4, with 9 bases in between. CDR1 is SGHDN and CDR2 is FVKESK in the germline V gene. This CDR3 reads CASSQQFHGANVLTF. In DNA form, the CDR3 reads TGTGCCAGCAGCCAACAGTTTCACGGGGCCAACGTCCTGACTTTC. Combining the CDR3 with reference TRBV14 and TRBJ2-6 gives the whole variable domain EAGVTQFPSHSVIEKGQTVTLRCDPISGHDNLYWYRRVMGKEIKFLLHFVKESKQDESGMPNNRFLAERTGGTYSTLKVQPAELEDSGVYFCASSQQFHGANVLTFGAGSRLTVL.

This chain joins TRBV6-2 or TRBV6-3 and TRBJ2-1; 15 bases fit TRBD2. The CDR3 runs to 15 residues. From germline, CDR1 is MNHEY and CDR2 SVGEGT. J lost 8 bases, V lost 5 bases, and 4 bases had no gene match. The CDR3 is CASSPRTSGGDEQFF. The CDR3 DNA sequence: TGTGCCAGCAGTCCGCGGACTAGCGGGGGGGATGAGCAGTTCTTC.

The chain recombines TRBV5-5 with TRBJ2-5; D is possibly TRBD2 (6 bases). Trimming stripped 4 bases from V and 1 base from J, with 8 bases between. The V gene's germline CDR1 is SGHKS and CDR2 YYEKEE (reference sequence). The CDR3 length is 13 residues. CDR3 nucleotides: TGTGCCAGCAGCCTGGGACTCCAAGAGACCCAGTACTTC. Translating it yields CASSLGLQETQYF.

This clone has a count of ten or more. Other DNA sequences from this sample encode an identical CDR3 as well. The chain combines TRBV19 with TRBJ1-2; D remains ambiguous. Trimming took off 7 bases at V and 3 bases at J, with 6 bases between the two ends. In germline, CDR1 is LNHDA, CDR2 SQIVND (reference sequence). This CDR3 is 11 amino acids long. As DNA, the CDR3 is TGTGCCAGTACCGGGGACTATGGCTACACCTTC. The encoded protein is CASTGDYGYTF.

This sequence joins TRBV28 and TRBJ2-7; 8 bases map to TRBD1. In germline, CDR1 is MDHEN, CDR2 SYDVKM. The CDR3 contains 14 residues. The trim removed 7 bases at V and 3 bases at J, leaving 8 bases unmatched. CDR3 coding DNA: TGTGCCAGCAATCCACAGGGGGGAAGCTACGAGCAGTACTTC. Its protein product is CASNPQGGSYEQYF. The variable domain in full, with the rest retrieved from reference TRBV28 and TRBJ2-7, is DVKVTQSSRYLVKRTGEKVFLECVQDMDHENMFWYRQDPGLGLRLIYFSYDVKMKEKGDIPEGYSVSREKKERFSLILESASTNQTSMYLCASNPQGGSYEQYFGPGTRLTVT.

The chain recombines TRBV2 with TRBJ2-3; TRBD2 matches at 7 bases. The germline CDR1 and CDR2 sequences are SNHLY and FYNNEI. The CDR3 loop spans 17 amino acids. V lost 5 bases, J lost 0 bases, and 11 bases stayed unmatched. The CDR3 loop is CASSKSGGRSSTDTQYF. In nucleotides, the CDR3 is TGTGCCAGCAGTAAGTCGGGGGGACGTTCTAGCACAGATACGCAGTATTTT.

In DNA, the CDR3 is TGTGCCAGCAGCCGACAGGGGGCAGGGACTGAAGCTTTCTTT. Protein product: CASSRQGAGTEAFF. The chain couples TRBV6-2 or TRBV6-3 to TRBJ1-1, with TRBD1 matching over 10 bases. This CDR3 spans 14 amino acids. V was clipped by 6 bases and J by 5 bases; unmatched bases: 6. Germline-derived CDR1 and CDR2 are MNHEY and SVGEGT.

The table lists this clone with a few counts. The gene calls are TRBV7-9 and TRBJ1-1; D ambiguous. The V gene's germline CDR1 is SEHNR and CDR2 FQNEAQ (reference sequence). Trimming removed 5 bases at V and 1 base at J, with 8 bases between. This CDR3 is 13 amino acids long. The CDR3: CASSQAPNTEAFF. The CDR3 region has the DNA TGTGCCAGCAGCCAGGCACCGAACACTGAAGCTTTCTTT.

J is TRBJ1-1 and V is TRBV3-1 (or the pseudogene TRBV3-2), with 9 bases fitting TRBD1. With V trimmed by 4 bases and J by 11 bases, 11 bases remained unmatched. The CDR3 contains 14 residues. Looked up from germline, CDR1 is LGHDT and CDR2 is YNNKEL (reference sequence). Here the CDR3 reads CASSPHPGQGWAFF. The CDR3 coding sequence is TGTGCCAGCAGCCCACACCCCGGACAGGGGTGGGCTTTCTTT.

The J gene is TRBJ2-2, the V gene TRBV5-3, with a possible D match to TRBD2 (6 bases). TRBV5-3 is an open reading frame whose function is uncertain. This CDR3 has 19 residues. V lost 0 bases and J lost 0, with 18 bases in between. The CDR3, as DNA: TGTGCCAGAAGCTTGGCCGCATTGGCGGGACGGACGAACACCGGGGAGCTGTTTTTT. The encoded protein is CARSLAALAGRTNTGELFF.

V is TRBV5-1 and J is TRBJ2-3; D unclear. V was trimmed by 5 bases and J by 3 bases, leaving 7 bases between them. CDR1 and CDR2 (germline): SGHRS, YFSETQ. The CDR3 consists of 12 residues. The CDR3 reads CASRVETDTQYF. The DNA for the CDR3 is TGCGCCAGCAGGGTTGAGACAGATACGCAGTATTTT.

V is TRBV10-3 and J is TRBJ2-3, with 10 nucleotides matching TRBD2. J was trimmed by 4 bases and V by 5 bases; bases with no gene match: 3. The CDR3 extends over 14 amino acids. Germline assignment: CDR1 ENHRY and CDR2 SYGVKD. CDR3 in amino acids: CAISPGLAADTQYF. The CDR3 DNA reads TGTGCCATCAGTCCTGGACTAGCGGCAGATACGCAGTATTTT.

The chain joins TRBV28 to TRBJ2-4, with D possibly matching TRBD1 (6 bases). Trimming took 8 bases from V and 2 from J, leaving 10 bases between them. The CDR3 covers 13 residues. From germline, CDR1 is MDHEN and CDR2 SYDVKM. The CDR3 loop reads CASLQGTKNIQYF. DNA for the CDR3: TGTGCCAGCCTACAGGGTACCAAAAACATTCAGTACTTC. Full variable domain (missing parts from reference TRBV28 and TRBJ2-4): DVKVTQSSRYLVKRTGEKVFLECVQDMDHENMFWYRQDPGLGLRLIYFSYDVKMKEKGDIPEGYSVSREKKERFSLILESASTNQTSMYLCASLQGTKNIQYFGAGTRLSVL.

This chain joins TRBV25-1 and TRBJ2-7, with 7 bases matching TRBD1. Germline V gene sequence: CDR1 MGHDK, CDR2 SYGVNS. The CDR3 covers 14 residues. J gave up 6 bases and V 8 bases, and 13 bases lay outside the gene matches. The CDR3 coding sequence is TGTGCCAGCGGCACAGCAGGGGGTGGTGGCGAGCAGTACTTC. Its protein is CASGTAGGGGEQYF.

This chain uses TRBV10-3 with TRBJ1-4; D gene ambiguous. V lost 0 bases, J lost 7 bases, and 12 bases lay in between. CDR3 length equals 15 residues. The germline CDR1 and CDR2 sequences are ENHRY and SYGVKD. The CDR3 loop reads CAISESHQLGEKLFF. The CDR3 DNA is TGTGCCATCAGTGAGTCCCACCAACTAGGTGAAAAACTGTTTTTT.

The V and J genes are TRBV10-3 and TRBJ1-4, with D maybe TRBD1 (6 bases). Germline V gene lookup returns CDR1 ENHRY and CDR2 SYGVKD. V gave up 4 bases and J gave up 4 bases, with 13 bases separating them. This CDR3 comprises 15 residues. The chain's CDR3 is CAISALKGVNEKLFF. In nucleotides, the CDR3 is TGTGCCATCAGTGCCTTGAAGGGGGTTAATGAAAAACTGTTTTTT.

This sequence joins TRBV2 and TRBJ1-2; D is possibly TRBD1 (5 bases). This CDR3 has 14 amino acids. Deletions cut 7 bases from V and 8 bases from J, with 20 bases between. Germline V gives CDR1 SNHLY, CDR2 FYNNEI. The CDR3 DNA is TGTGCCAGCATAGATTTTCTTGACAGCCAGGGCTACACCTTC. It codes for CASIDFLDSQGYTF.

J is TRBJ1-6 and V is TRBV30, with 7 bases identical to TRBD1. The CDR3 covers 15 residues. The V and J ends lost 3 bases and 3 bases, in that order; junction bases with no gene match: 5. CDR1 is GTSNPN and CDR2 is SVGIG in the germline V gene (reference sequence). CDR3 in DNA: TGTGCCTGGAGGTCGGCAGGGGGCTATAATTCACCCCTCCACTTT. It codes for CAWRSAGGYNSPLHF. The full variable domain, completed using reference TRBV30 and TRBJ1-6, is SQTIHQWPATLVQPVGSPLSLECTVEGTSNPNLYWYRQAAGRGLQLLFYSVGIGQISSEVPQNLSASRPQDRQFILSSKKLLLSDSGFYLCAWRSAGGYNSPLHFGNGTRLTVT.